The 27 T cell receptor beta chains below were found in one sample sequenced in a study of T cell changes during pregnancy in multiple sclerosis. Sequencing was performed with immunoSEQ multiplex PCR; in TCRdb, only in-frame clones are kept and a portion is missing. The sample shows about 70,000 clones, about 91% of them seen only once. The sequencing here drew on peripheral blood, taken in the first trimester of pregnancy. These receptors originate from a female donor with multiple sclerosis, enrolled in a pregnancy study.

This clone appeared a few times. This rearrangement joins TRBV4-2 to TRBJ2-1; the D gene is possibly TRBD2 (6 bases). Germline CDR1 reads LGHNA; CDR2 reads YNFKEQ. V lost 0 bases and J 6 bases, leaving 9 bases between the germline ends. This CDR3 is 14 amino acids long. The DNA of the CDR3 is TGTGCCAGCAGCCAAGATGGGACTTCCAATGAGCAGTTCTTC. It specifies CASSQDGTSNEQFF.

Only a few counts were recorded for this clone. The chain has TRBV29-1 and TRBJ2-7; 8 bases line up with TRBD1. Trimming cost V 3 bases and J 2 bases; bases outside gene matches: 12. The length of the CDR3 is 16 residues. The germline V gene encodes CDR1 SQVTM and CDR2 ANQGSEA. CDR3 nucleotides: TGCAGCGTTGAGGGCAGGGGGCGAGTTGGCACCTACGAGCAGTACTTC. It codes for CSVEGRGRVGTYEQYF.

CDR3 nucleotides: TGTGCCAGTAGTATTACGGCAGGGGGCAATGGCTACACCTTC. This codes for CASSITAGGNGYTF. The chain carries TRBV19 and TRBJ1-2; TRBD1 matches 8 bases. This CDR3 is 14 amino acids long. CDR1 and CDR2 (germline): LNHDA, SQIVND (reference sequence). J gave up 6 bases and V 3 bases, and 6 bases lay outside the gene matches.

This sequence joins TRBV10-3 and TRBJ1-4; a possible D gene is TRBD1 (5 bases). Germline V lookup: CDR1 ENHRY, CDR2 SYGVKD. The CDR3 has 15 residues. Trimming stripped 0 bases from V and 3 bases from J, with 8 bases between. CDR3 amino acids: CAISESWGANEKLFF. CDR3 DNA: TGTGCCATCAGTGAGTCGTGGGGGGCTAATGAAAAACTGTTTTTT.

The chain is built from TRBV28 and TRBJ1-2; 9 bases map to TRBD1. J lost 7 bases, V lost 5 bases, and 5 bases had no gene match. The CDR3 is 13 amino acids. CDR1 is MDHEN, CDR2 SYDVKM, per germline. The DNA of the CDR3 is TGTGCCAGCAGTCCCCCGACAGGGGGTGGCTACACCTTC. This translates into CASSPPTGGGYTF.

The V call is TRBV5-1, the J call TRBJ2-2; 9 nucleotides match TRBD1. The trim removed 0 bases at V and 6 bases at J, leaving 9 bases unmatched. Germline CDR1 SGHRS, CDR2 YFSETQ. The CDR3 sequence is 17 residues long. CDR3 sequence reads: CASSLAGTGIVAGELFF. The CDR3 DNA is TGCGCCAGCAGCTTGGCCGGGACAGGGATAGTAGCCGGGGAGCTGTTTTTT.

The genes are TRBV19 and TRBJ1-5; tentative D call: TRBD1 (5 bases). The V gene's germline CDR1 is LNHDA and CDR2 SQIVND (reference sequence). This CDR3 has 13 amino acids. Trimming left V 7 bases short and J 4 bases short, with 11 bases between. CDR3 coding DNA: TGTGCCAGTACGCACGGGGGGAATCAGCCCCAGCATTTT. The encoded protein is CASTHGGNQPQHF.

The sample holds a few counts of this clone. This rearrangement joins TRBV30 to TRBJ1-1; no clear D. Germline CDR1 is GTSNPN and CDR2 is SVGIG (reference sequence). V was trimmed by 6 bases and J by 1 base, leaving 9 bases between them. This CDR3 is 12 amino acids long. The CDR3 region has the DNA TGTGCCTGCTACGGAGCGAACACTGAAGCTTTCTTT. Its protein is CACYGANTEAFF. Based on the CDR3 plus reference TRBV30 and TRBJ1-1, the full variable domain is SQTIHQWPATLVQPVGSPLSLECTVEGTSNPNLYWYRQAAGRGLQLLFYSVGIGQISSEVPQNLSASRPQDRQFILSSKKLLLSDSGFYLCACYGANTEAFFGQGTRLTVV.

This chain links TRBV30 with TRBJ2-7; D call uncertain. Trimming removed 1 base at V and 3 bases at J, with 4 bases between. The CDR3 is 11 amino acids. Germline lookup yields CDR1 GTSNPN and CDR2 SVGIG (reference sequence). CDR3 residues: CAWSDYYEQYF. In DNA form, the CDR3 reads TGTGCCTGGAGTGACTACTACGAGCAGTACTTC.

The chain carries TRBV30 and TRBJ1-1; D is possibly TRBD1 (6 bases). Germline V lookup: CDR1 GTSNPN, CDR2 SVGIG (reference sequence). V was cut by 2 bases and J by 10 bases, with 8 bases left in between. CDR3 size: 10 residues. CDR3 nucleotide sequence: TGTGCCTGGAGTACAGGGAGAGCTTTCTTT. This gives the protein CAWSTGRAFF.

V usage is TRBV5-6 and J usage is TRBJ1-5; D uncertain. Germline V gives CDR1 SGHDT, CDR2 YYEEEE. V was trimmed by 0 bases and J by 4 bases, leaving 5 bases between them. This CDR3 contains 13 residues. CDR3 DNA: TGTGCCAGCAGCTTGGGGAGTAATCAGCCCCAGCATTTT. Protein sequence: CASSLGSNQPQHF.

In nucleotides, the CDR3 is TGTGCCAGCAGCTTAACAGGGCTTAGTGAGTGGAACACTGAAGCTTTCTTT. This sequence encodes CASSLTGLSEWNTEAFF. The chain has TRBV11-3 and TRBJ1-1; possible D gene TRBD1, 6 bases. The CDR3 has 17 residues. V was trimmed by 2 bases and J by 1 base, leaving 17 bases between them. Per germline, CDR1 SGHNT and CDR2 YENEEA.

V gene TRBV10-3 combines with J gene TRBJ2-3, with 12 nucleotides matching TRBD2. V trimming: 8 bases; J trimming: 2 bases; junction bases outside the gene matches: 8. This CDR3 is built from 16 residues. Looked up from germline, CDR1 is ENHRY and CDR2 is SYGVKD. CDR3 loop: CAIGVTSGGITDTQYF. CDR3 sequence (DNA): TGTGCCATCGGTGTCACTAGCGGGGGGATCACAGATACGCAGTATTTT.

The chain links TRBV6-5 to TRBJ1-1, with D maybe TRBD1 (5 bases). V was shortened by 1 base and J by 1 base, with 13 bases between the two germline ends. The CDR3 has 16 residues. From germline, CDR1 is MNHEY and CDR2 SVGAGI. The CDR3 loop is CASSYWRGAANTEAFF. CDR3 coding DNA: TGTGCCAGCAGTTACTGGAGGGGAGCTGCGAACACTGAAGCTTTCTTT.

A single count supports this clone. V gene TRBV6-5 combines with J gene TRBJ1-2; perhaps TRBD1 as D (5 bases). The germline V gene has CDR1 MNHEY and CDR2 SVGAGI. V was shortened by 6 bases and J by 8 bases, with 16 bases between the two germline ends. This CDR3 has 13 amino acids. The CDR3, as DNA: TGTGCCAGCAGAAACGGGGGGTTGGGCGGCTACACCTTC. Translated: CASRNGGLGGYTF.

This clone was detected only a few times. The gene calls are TRBV4-1 and TRBJ2-7; TRBD2 aligns across 8 bases. After removal of 3 bases from V and 12 bases from J, the junction contained 7 bases not matched to a gene. CDR3 length equals 12 residues. Germline V gives CDR1 MGHRA, CDR2 YSYEKL. The CDR3 loop is CASSQFSGIVYF. The CDR3 coding sequence is TGCGCCAGCAGCCAGTTTAGCGGGATAGTGTACTTC.

This CDR3 reads CATSRGGGPLGYTF. The CDR3 nucleotides read TGTGCCACCAGCAGGGGCGGGGGGCCCCTCGGCTACACCTTC. J is TRBJ1-2 and V is TRBV15, with a tentative D call TRBD1 (6 bases). Germline CDR1 reads LNHNV; CDR2 reads YYDKDF (reference sequence). Between the trimmed V and J ends, which lost 3 bases and 8 bases, there was a span of 16 bases. The CDR3 extends over 14 amino acids.

This sequence joins TRBV5-1 and TRBJ1-2, with 7 bases matching TRBD1. Trimming removed 4 bases from V and 0 bases from J; junction bases left unmatched: 9. The germline gives CDR1 SGHRS, CDR2 YFSETQ. CDR3 length: 16 amino acids. DNA for the CDR3: TGCGCCAGCAGCCCCTCGACAGGGCCGACTAACTATGGCTACACCTTC. Protein sequence: CASSPSTGPTNYGYTF.

This chain connects TRBV6-1 to TRBJ2-7; TRBD2 is a possible D gene (5 bases). Germline values: CDR1 MNHNS, CDR2 SASEGT. V shed 7 bases and J shed 1 base, with 11 bases lying between them. The CDR3 length is 13 residues. CDR3 amino acids: CASKASRSYEQYF. The CDR3 DNA reads as TGTGCCAGCAAGGCTAGCAGATCCTACGAGCAGTACTTC.

V and J are TRBV14 and TRBJ2-7; the match to TRBD1 covers 9 bases. The CDR3 spans 15 residues. The germline V gene encodes CDR1 SGHDN and CDR2 FVKESK. J lost 2 bases, V lost 4 bases, and 6 bases had no gene match. CDR3 amino acids: CASSRQGVGPYEQYF. For the CDR3, the DNA is TGTGCCAGCAGCCGACAGGGGGTCGGGCCCTACGAGCAGTACTTC. Full variable domain (rest looked up from reference TRBV14 and TRBJ2-7): EAGVTQFPSHSVIEKGQTVTLRCDPISGHDNLYWYRRVMGKEIKFLLHFVKESKQDESGMPNNRFLAERTGGTYSTLKVQPAELEDSGVYFCASSRQGVGPYEQYFGPGTRLTVT.

In this sample, this clone turned up once. The chain is built from TRBV4-2 and TRBJ2-1; TRBD2 agrees at 8 bases. V was pared by 3 bases and J by 5 bases, with 6 bases of the junction left unmatched. The germline V gene encodes CDR1 LGHNA and CDR2 YNFKEQ. This CDR3 comprises 15 residues. CDR3 amino acids: CASSQGAGANNEQFF. DNA of the CDR3: TGTGCCAGCAGCCAGGGAGCGGGAGCTAACAATGAGCAGTTCTTC.

The chain employs TRBV19 and TRBJ1-1; D is ambiguous. This CDR3 contains 13 residues. CDR1 and CDR2 (germline): LNHDA, SQIVND (reference sequence). V lost 2 bases and J lost 4, with 8 bases in between. The DNA for the CDR3 is TGTGCCAGTAGTATAATGGTGGCCACTGAAGCTTTCTTT. Translated: CASSIMVATEAFF.

The rearrangement joins TRBV16 to TRBJ2-7; TRBD1 matches at 9 bases. This CDR3 contains 15 residues. J lost 4 bases, V lost 0 bases, and 4 bases had no gene match. CDR1 and CDR2 (germline): KGHSY, FQNENV. This CDR3 reads CASSQSGQGTYEQYF. CDR3 coding DNA: TGTGCCAGCAGCCAATCGGGACAGGGTACATACGAGCAGTACTTC. Full variable domain (rest looked up from reference TRBV16 and TRBJ2-7): GEEVAQTPKHLVRGEGQKAKLYCAPIKGHSYVFWYQQVLKNEFKFLISFQNENVFDETGMPKERFSAKCLPNSPCSLEIQATKLEDSAVYFCASSQSGQGTYEQYFGPGTRLTVT.

V is TRBV9 and J is TRBJ1-2; D unresolved. Germline V gene sequence: CDR1 SGDLS, CDR2 YYNGEE. The CDR3 spans 15 residues. Deletions cut 4 bases from V and 3 bases from J, with 16 bases between. In DNA, the CDR3 is TGTGCCAGCAGCCCCGAACAGACAACGGACTATGGCTACACCTTC. Its translation: CASSPEQTTDYGYTF. The full variable domain, in which reference TRBV9 and TRBJ1-2 provide the parts outside the CDR3, is DSGVTQTPKHLITATGQRVTLRCSPRSGDLSVYWYQQSLDQGLQFLIQYYNGEERAKGNILERFSAQQFPDLHSELNLSSLELGDSALYFCASSPEQTTDYGYTFGSGTRLTVV.

The chain recombines TRBV11-3 with TRBJ2-2; 10 positions agree with TRBD2. The germline gives CDR1 SGHNT, CDR2 YENEEA. The V segment lost 5 bases and the J segment 3 bases; nucleotides outside the gene matches: 9. This CDR3 comprises 17 residues. CDR3 coding DNA: TGTGCCAGCAGCCCTCGTAGCGGGAGGTGGGACACCGGGGAGCTGTTTTTT. It codes for CASSPRSGRWDTGELFF.

The rearrangement links TRBV28 to TRBJ2-1, with 7 bases matching TRBD1. The CDR3 loop spans 14 amino acids. Losses at the gene ends were 3 bases for V and 6 bases for J; bases not matched to a gene: 5. The germline V gene has CDR1 MDHEN and CDR2 SYDVKM. The CDR3 sequence is CASSFVQGFNEQFF. The DNA for the CDR3 is TGTGCCAGCAGTTTCGTACAGGGGTTCAATGAGCAGTTCTTC.

This chain connects TRBV4-2 to TRBJ1-5; TRBD1 aligns across 7 bases. Germline V gene data show CDR1 as LGHNA and CDR2 as YNFKEQ. The V and J ends lost 0 bases and 6 bases, in that order; junction bases with no gene match: 23. This CDR3 contains 21 residues. This chain's CDR3 is CASSQDSGLTLRDSPTQPQHF. The CDR3 region has the DNA TGTGCCAGCAGCCAAGATAGTGGCCTTACCCTCCGGGACAGCCCGACTCAGCCCCAGCATTTT.